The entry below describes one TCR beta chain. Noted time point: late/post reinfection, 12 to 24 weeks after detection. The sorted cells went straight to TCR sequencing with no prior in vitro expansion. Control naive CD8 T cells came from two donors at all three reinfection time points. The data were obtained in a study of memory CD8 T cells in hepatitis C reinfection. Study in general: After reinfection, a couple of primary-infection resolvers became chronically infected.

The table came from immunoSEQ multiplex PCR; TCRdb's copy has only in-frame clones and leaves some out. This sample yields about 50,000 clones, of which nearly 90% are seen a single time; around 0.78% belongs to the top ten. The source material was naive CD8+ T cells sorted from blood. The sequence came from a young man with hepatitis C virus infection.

Written as DNA, the CDR3 is TGCGCCAGCAGCTTGGGGGCGGGGGGCAATGAGCAGTTCTTC. Translating gives CASSLGAGGNEQFF. V gene TRBV5-1 combines with J gene TRBJ2-1; 8 nucleotides line up with TRBD2. The CDR3 spans 14 residues. Trimming removed 0 bases from V and 6 bases from J; junction bases left unmatched: 2. Germline V lookup: CDR1 SGHRS, CDR2 YFSETQ.